The 4 T cell receptor beta chains below all came from one sample that was sequenced in a study of blood T cell repertoires in COVID-19. Sequencing used immunoSEQ multiplex PCR; TCRdb keeps in-frame clones, though not all of them. The sample includes 140,000 or so clones, 70% to 85% of them seen just once. The sample taken for sequencing was PBMCs or T cells enriched from blood (not recorded which). Receptors were obtained from a woman aged 18 to 35 who had been exposed to COVID-19.

This chain connects TRBV7-8 to TRBJ1-4; a weak D match, TRBD1 (5 bases). Germline lookup yields CDR1 SGHVS and CDR2 FQNEAQ. Trimming took 7 bases from V and 8 from J, leaving 14 bases between them. This CDR3 comprises 13 residues. This CDR3 is CASTKGDGEKLFF. The CDR3 DNA reads as TGTGCCAGCACCAAAGGGGATGGGGAAAAACTGTTTTTT.

The V call is TRBV20-1, the J call TRBJ2-1, with a tentative D call TRBD2 (6 bases). Between the trimmed V and J ends, which lost 5 bases and 8 bases, there was a span of 10 bases. The CDR3 is made up of 11 amino acids. Germline V lookup: CDR1 DFQATT, CDR2 SNEGSKA (reference sequence). The CDR3 bases are TGCAGTGCTGCGACTAGAGATGAGCAGTTCTTC. It codes for CSAATRDEQFF.

The chain employs TRBV6-5 and TRBJ2-7; 9 bases align to TRBD2. This CDR3 contains 15 residues. Unmatched junction bases numbered 6, after V lost 5 bases and J lost 1 base. The V gene's germline CDR1 is MNHEY and CDR2 SVGAGI. CDR3 coding DNA: TGTGCCAGCAGTCATAATAGCGGGAGATCCTACGAGCAGTACTTC. Protein product: CASSHNSGRSYEQYF.

This chain links TRBV3-1 (or the pseudogene TRBV3-2) with TRBJ1-6; no firm D call. This CDR3 region has 12 residues. Trimming pared 2 bases from V and 9 bases from J, leaving 5 bases between. The V gene's germline CDR1 is LGHDT and CDR2 YNNKEL (reference sequence). The CDR3 is CASSQTSSPLHF. In DNA, the CDR3 is TGTGCCAGCAGCCAAACCAGTTCACCCCTCCACTTT.